The clone carrying this T cell receptor (beta chain) was observed a single time. Time point indicated: new active TB diagnosis, blood taken before or within 7 days of starting treatment. Produced via immunoSEQ multiplex PCR; TCRdb's table is partial and in-frame only. This sample has 31,000 or so clones, with 86% found just once. This entry is derived from a study of T cells in tuberculosis. V lost 2 bases to trimming and J lost 5 bases; unmatched junction nucleotides: 4. CDR3 size: 16 residues. Germline assignment: CDR1 KGHSH and CDR2 LQKENI. The origin of this receptor is an adult with tuberculosis. Sequenced material: PBMCs, taken at tuberculosis diagnosis. This rearrangement joins TRBV18 to TRBJ1-5; 12 bases line up with TRBD1. The CDR3 DNA reads as TGTGCCAGCTCACCAAGAGGGACAGGGGGCGATCAGCCCCAGCATTTT. This translates into CASSPRGTGGDQPQHF. The variable domain in full, completed from reference TRBV18 and TRBJ1-5, reads NAGVMQNPRHLVRRRGQEARLRCSPMKGHSHVYWYRQLPEEGLKFMVYLQKENIIDESGMPKERFSAEFPKEGPSILRIQQVVRGDSAAYFCASSPRGTGGDQPQHFGDGTRLSIL.